Below, 20 T cell receptor beta chains from the same sample are listed, as sequenced in a study of technical replicates of blood from four donors. Clones were sequenced by immunoSEQ multiplex PCR, and TCRdb holds only the in-frame ones, with some missing. The sample yields around 83,000 clones, 85% to 95% seen once. Sample: T cells isolated from PBMCs. These TCRs come from a human donor in good health.

The chain combines TRBV5-5 with TRBJ1-6; D is uncertain. The length of the CDR3 is 14 residues. With 0 bases removed from V and 6 bases from J, the gap between germline ends came to 7 bases. The germline V gene encodes CDR1 SGHKS and CDR2 YYEKEE (reference sequence). The DNA of the CDR3 is TGTGCCAGCAGCTTGGCCGGTTTTAATTCACCCCTCCACTTT. This encodes CASSLAGFNSPLHF.

This clone came up once. V gene TRBV11-2 combines with J gene TRBJ1-1; D gene uncertain. Germline CDR1 SGHAT, CDR2 FQNNGV. V was clipped by 5 bases and J by 5 bases, with 15 bases between them. This CDR3 comprises 14 residues. CDR3: CASSRQTIGTEAFF. The DNA for the CDR3 is TGTGCCAGCAGCCGGCAGACAATCGGTACTGAAGCTTTCTTT.

This chain uses TRBV5-8 with TRBJ2-3; 15 bases fit TRBD2. J lost 4 bases, V lost 2 bases, and 11 bases had no gene match. Germline V CDR1 and CDR2: SGHTS, YDEGEE. The CDR3 is 19 residues long. CDR3 loop: CASSLYRTSGRVGADTQYF. Written as DNA, the CDR3 is TGTGCCAGCAGCTTATATCGGACTAGCGGGAGGGTAGGAGCAGATACGCAGTATTTT. The full variable domain, with the rest looked up from reference TRBV5-8 and TRBJ2-3, is EAGVTQSPTHLIKTRGQQATLRCSPISGHTSVYWYQQALGLGLQFLLWYDEGEERNRGNFPPRFSGRQFPNYSSELNVNALELEDSALYLCASSLYRTSGRVGADTQYFGPGTRLTVL.

The chain links TRBV28 to TRBJ2-6, with TRBD1 identical over 7 bases. The CDR3 is made up of 15 amino acids. Germline V gene lookup returns CDR1 MDHEN and CDR2 SYDVKM. With V trimmed by 8 bases and J by 2 bases, 6 bases remained unmatched. CDR3 residues: CASGTDRAGANVLTF. Here the CDR3 DNA reads TGTGCCAGCGGAACAGACAGGGCTGGGGCCAACGTCCTGACTTTC.

The chain has TRBV30 and TRBJ2-2, with 7 bases fitting TRBD2. The J segment lost 2 bases and the V segment lost 3 bases, leaving 9 bases of the junction unmatched. CDR3 length: 16 residues. Germline loops: CDR1 GTSNPN, CDR2 SVGIG (reference sequence). The CDR3 DNA follows: TGTGCCTGGAGACGTGGGCCTAGCGGTAACACCGGGGAGCTGTTTTTT. Translated, it gives CAWRRGPSGNTGELFF.

The chain links TRBV4-1 to TRBJ2-5, with 9 bases identical to TRBD2. Trimming removed 2 bases from V and 7 bases from J; junction bases left unmatched: 17. CDR1 is MGHRA and CDR2 is YSYEKL in the germline V gene. CDR3 length equals 18 residues. CDR3 region: CASSQPRTAGGKMGTQYF. The CDR3 region has the DNA TGCGCCAGCAGCCAACCCCGAACAGCGGGAGGAAAGATGGGGACCCAGTACTTC.

This chain connects TRBV7-6 to TRBJ2-5, with 10 bases matching TRBD1. Germline CDR1 reads SGHVS; CDR2 reads FNYEAQ. There are 18 residues in the CDR3. V gave up 5 bases and J gave up 2 bases; unmatched junction bases: 14. CDR3 nucleotide sequence: TGTGCCAGCAGCACACAATCCGGGACAGGGGTTCGACAAGAGACCCAGTACTTC. Its translation is CASSTQSGTGVRQETQYF.

The chain uses TRBV10-3 and TRBJ2-7, with TRBD2 as a possible D gene (5 bases). V lost 6 bases to trimming and J lost 3 bases, with 15 bases between them. The germline V gene encodes CDR1 ENHRY and CDR2 SYGVKD. The CDR3 sequence is 14 residues long. CDR3 amino acids: CAISPSSGDYEQYF. The CDR3 bases are TGTGCCATCAGCCCCTCATCCGGGGACTACGAGCAGTACTTC.

This clone appeared a single time. The J gene is TRBJ2-7, the V gene TRBV28, with a possible D match to TRBD1 (5 bases). Trimming removed 9 bases at V and 0 bases at J, with 12 bases between. The germline V gene encodes CDR1 MDHEN and CDR2 SYDVKM. The CDR3 is 13 residues long. CDR3 sequence: CASQGYSSYEQYF. CDR3 bases: TGTGCCAGTCAGGGCTACAGCTCCTACGAGCAGTACTTC.

The chain links TRBV5-4 to TRBJ1-2; D might be TRBD1 (6 bases). Between the trimmed V and J ends, which lost 0 bases and 3 bases, there was a span of 9 bases. Germline CDR1 is SGHNT and CDR2 is YYREEE (reference sequence). The CDR3 has 14 amino acids. CDR3 nucleotide sequence: TGTGCCAGCAGCTTGGCGGCAGGGGACTATGGCTACACCTTC. Its protein is CASSLAAGDYGYTF.

CDR3 loop: CATSTRGGYTF. The CDR3, as DNA: TGTGCCACCAGCACAAGGGGCGGCTACACCTTC. The V call is TRBV15, the J call TRBJ1-2; D may be TRBD1 (5 bases). Germline V CDR1 and CDR2: LNHNV, YYDKDF (reference sequence). Deletions cut 4 bases from V and 8 bases from J, with 8 bases between. The CDR3 consists of 11 residues.

The rearrangement joins TRBV28 to TRBJ2-7; TRBD2 aligns across 7 bases. Looked up from germline, CDR1 is MDHEN and CDR2 is SYDVKM. The CDR3 is 12 amino acids. Trimming at V came to 4 bases and at J to 4 bases, leaving 1 base not matched to a gene. The CDR3 coding sequence is TGTGCCAGCAGTTCCGGGAGGTACGAGCAGTACTTC. Protein product: CASSSGRYEQYF.

V is TRBV7-3 and J is TRBJ2-2; D may be TRBD1 (5 bases). Germline V gene lookup returns CDR1 SGHTA and CDR2 FQGTGA. CDR3 size: 12 residues. V was clipped by 6 bases and J by 5 bases, with 7 bases between them. As DNA, the CDR3 is TGTGCCAGCAGTCAGGGAACCGGGGAGCTGTTTTTT. Encoded protein: CASSQGTGELFF. Full variable domain (outside the CDR3, taken from reference TRBV7-3 and TRBJ2-2): GAGVSQTPSNKVTEKGKYVELRCDPISGHTALYWYRQSLGQGPEFLIYFQGTGAADDSGLPNDRFFAVRPEGSVSTLKIQRTERGDSAVYLCASSQGTGELFFGEGSRLTVL.

The rearrangement links TRBV10-2 to TRBJ2-1; 13 bases are shared with TRBD2. Germline values: CDR1 WSHSY, CDR2 SAAADI. The CDR3 extends over 20 amino acids. Unmatched junction bases numbered 19, after V lost 6 bases and J lost 5 bases. The CDR3 coding sequence is TGCGCCAGCAGGGCACAAACTAGCGGGGGGGCTTATTGGGCGCACAATGAGCAGTTCTTC. It specifies CASRAQTSGGAYWAHNEQFF.

The V and J genes are TRBV27 and TRBJ1-2; tentatively, D is TRBD1 (5 bases). This CDR3 is 15 amino acids long. CDR1 is MNHEY, CDR2 SMNVEV, per germline (reference sequence). V shed 5 bases and J shed 5 bases, with 18 bases lying between them. The CDR3 DNA reads as TGTGCCAGCAGTCATGGGGCCTCTCTTGGGTATGGCTACACCTTC. Residues: CASSHGASLGYGYTF.

The CDR3 DNA reads TGCGCCAGCAGTGATTCGGGGGTCAACTATGGCTACACCTTC. Translating it yields CASSDSGVNYGYTF. The genes are TRBV10-1 and TRBJ1-2; TRBD1 might be the D (5 bases). Trimming left V 3 bases short and J 2 bases short, with 10 bases between. CDR3 length equals 14 residues. Germline CDR1 is WNHNN and CDR2 is SYGVQD (reference sequence).

This clone is a singleton in its sample. The chain recombines TRBV6-5 with TRBJ2-3; weak D call: TRBD1 (6 bases). Per germline, CDR1 MNHEY and CDR2 SVGAGI. The CDR3 is 14 amino acids. Deletions cut 6 bases from V and 2 bases from J, with 12 bases between. In nucleotides, the CDR3 is TGTGCCAGCAGAATGGGGGCACCCACAGATACGCAGTATTTT. It is translated as CASRMGAPTDTQYF.

This clone was found once. This chain uses TRBV30 with TRBJ1-6, with unresolved D. From germline, CDR1 is GTSNPN and CDR2 SVGIG (reference sequence). The CDR3 sequence is 15 residues long. V was shortened by 3 bases and J by 6 bases, with 15 bases between the two germline ends. The CDR3 sequence is CAWSLLTDFNSPLHF. The CDR3 DNA reads as TGTGCCTGGAGCCTCCTGACCGACTTTAATTCACCCCTCCACTTT.

This clone has just one count. This sequence joins TRBV5-1 and TRBJ2-1; 9 bases fit TRBD2. This CDR3 has 18 amino acids. Germline-derived CDR1 and CDR2 are SGHRS and YFSETQ. V dropped 1 base and J dropped 0; count of bases not matched to a gene: 8. This chain's CDR3 is CASSLLGGRASSYNEQFF. CDR3 nucleotides: TGCGCCAGCAGCTTGCTGGGCGGGAGGGCGAGCTCCTACAATGAGCAGTTCTTC.

This chain uses TRBV6-6 with TRBJ2-1; D call uncertain. This CDR3 has 11 residues. CDR1 is MNHNY, CDR2 SVGAGI, per germline (reference sequence). Between the trimmed V and J ends, which lost 7 bases and 3 bases, there was a span of 4 bases. CDR3: CASTYYNEQFF. In nucleotides, the CDR3 is TGTGCCAGCACCTACTACAATGAGCAGTTCTTC.